What follows are 7 T cell receptor beta chains derived from one specimen sequenced in a study of blood T cell repertoires in COVID-19. Repertoires were generated with immunoSEQ multiplex PCR, while TCRdb's copy carries only in-frame clones and drops some. This table has 50,000 to 80,000 clones, around nine tenths appearing once. Sequencing was done on a sample of peripheral blood. The source of these receptors is a woman aged 80 or older with active COVID-19.

The V and J genes are TRBV6-5 and TRBJ2-5, with 8 nucleotides matching TRBD2. This CDR3 is 14 amino acids long. V lost 2 bases and J lost 3; bases outside the gene matches: 2. Germline V CDR1 and CDR2: MNHEY, SVGAGI. This chain's CDR3 is CASSYRRGEETQYF. The CDR3 DNA follows: TGTGCCAGCAGTTACAGGCGGGGGGAAGAGACCCAGTACTTC.

This chain connects TRBV25-1 to TRBJ1-1; D call uncertain. Germline V gene data show CDR1 as MGHDK and CDR2 as SYGVNS. The CDR3 length is 15 residues. The V gene lost 6 bases and the J gene lost 1 base, with 15 bases spanning the gap. In nucleotides, the CDR3 is TGTGCCAGCAGGAAGGTGCGGGGAGGGAACACTGAAGCTTTCTTT. Residues: CASRKVRGGNTEAFF.

The V gene is TRBV7-2, the J gene TRBJ2-3, with D tentatively TRBD1 (6 bases). CDR1 is SGHTA, CDR2 FQGNSA, per germline. V dropped 1 base and J dropped 2 bases, with 7 bases sitting between them. The CDR3 is 14 residues long. CDR3 in amino acids: CASSLVGATDTQYF. As DNA, the CDR3 is TGTGCCAGCAGCTTAGTGGGGGCCACAGATACGCAGTATTTT.

This clone was seen just once. CDR3 sequence reads: CASSVGTAGMNTEAFF. The CDR3 DNA reads as TGTGCCAGCAGCGTAGGGACAGCTGGAATGAACACTGAAGCTTTCTTT. This chain joins TRBV9 and TRBJ1-1; possibly TRBD1 for D (6 bases). Germline V CDR1 and CDR2: SGDLS, YYNGEE. The CDR3 has 16 amino acids. The V end was cut by 0 bases, the J end by 0 bases, with 12 bases between.

The J gene is TRBJ2-7, the V gene TRBV4-1; D might be TRBD1 (7 bases). V was shortened by 0 bases and J by 1 base, with 13 bases between the two germline ends. Per the germline V gene, CDR1 is MGHRA and CDR2 is YSYEKL. This CDR3 region has 16 residues. The CDR3 DNA reads TGCGCCAGCAGCCAAGAAGCAGGGGGGTTTTCCTACGAGCAGTACTTC. Translation gives CASSQEAGGFSYEQYF.

CDR3 DNA sequence: TGTGCCAGCTCGCCAACCCCAGCGGGAGTGGGGGATGAGCAGTTCTTC. This gives the protein CASSPTPAGVGDEQFF. V and J are TRBV18 and TRBJ2-1; 8 bases map to TRBD2. CDR1 is KGHSH and CDR2 is LQKENI in the germline V gene. The CDR3 spans 16 residues. With V trimmed by 6 bases and J by 8 bases, 15 bases remained unmatched.

The rearrangement joins TRBV15 to TRBJ1-1; D unclear. CDR3 length: 14 residues. Trimming took 0 bases from V and 5 from J, leaving 10 bases between them. CDR1 and CDR2 from the germline V gene are LNHNV and YYDKDF (reference sequence). For the CDR3, the DNA is TGTGCCACCAGCAGAGATTCGTCGGGGACTGAAGCTTTCTTT. Translation gives CATSRDSSGTEAFF. Full variable domain (remainder filled in from reference TRBV15 and TRBJ1-1): DAMVIQNPRYQVTQFGKPVTLSCSQTLNHNVMYWYQQKSSQAPKLLFHYYDKDFNNEADTPDNFQSRRPNTSFCFLDIRSPGLGDTAMYLCATSRDSSGTEAFFGQGTRLTVV.